This entry features one TCR beta chain sequence. Antigen unknown. It was focal radiation plus CTLA-4 blockade with ipilimumab that patients with chemo-refractory metastatic non-small-cell lung cancer received. This sample is part of a study of radiotherapy plus CTLA-4 blockade in lung cancer. Study information: Overall, 18% of patients showed an objective response, while about 31% attained disease control.

This table comes from immunoSEQ multiplex PCR, and its TCRdb copy is limited to in-frame clones, with some not included. Of over 14,000 clones listed, around 87% are singletons. Germline V CDR1 and CDR2: SGHTS, YDEGEE. CDR3 length: 15 amino acids. J was trimmed by 0 bases and V by 3 bases; bases with no gene match: 3. Whole-study results and caveats: In blood, after radiotherapy plus ipilimumab, tumor-derived TCR clones expanded. Reportedly, early blood T cell clone dynamics best predicted response, with interferon-beta.

The rearrangement uses TRBV5-8 and TRBJ2-5; 9 nucleotides agree with TRBD1. The receptor was isolated from a human donor with non-small cell lung cancer that progressed on radiotherapy plus ipilimumab. Some clones in this sample may be carry-over from other donors' samples. This specimen was peripheral blood, taken from a patient treated with radiotherapy plus ipilimumab. The CDR3 DNA reads as TGTGCCAGCAGCTATGGACAGGGGAACCAAGAGACCCAGTACTTC. Protein sequence: CASSYGQGNQETQYF.